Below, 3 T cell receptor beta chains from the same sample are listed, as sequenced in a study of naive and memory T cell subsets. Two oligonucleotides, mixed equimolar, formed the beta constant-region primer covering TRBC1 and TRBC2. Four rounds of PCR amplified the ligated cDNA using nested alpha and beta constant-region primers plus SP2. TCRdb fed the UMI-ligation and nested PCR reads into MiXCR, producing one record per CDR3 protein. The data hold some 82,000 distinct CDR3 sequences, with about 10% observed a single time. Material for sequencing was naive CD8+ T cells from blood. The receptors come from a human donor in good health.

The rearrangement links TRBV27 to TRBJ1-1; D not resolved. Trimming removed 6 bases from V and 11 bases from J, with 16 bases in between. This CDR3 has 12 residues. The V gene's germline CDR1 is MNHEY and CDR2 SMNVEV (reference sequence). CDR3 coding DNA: TGTGCCAGCAGCCTCTTGGGGAGGGCTGCTTTCTTT. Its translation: CASSLLGRAAFF.

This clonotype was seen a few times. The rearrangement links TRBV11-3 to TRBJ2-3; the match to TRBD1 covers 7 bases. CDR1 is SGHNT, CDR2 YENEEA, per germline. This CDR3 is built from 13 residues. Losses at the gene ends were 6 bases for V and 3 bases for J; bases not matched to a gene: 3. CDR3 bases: TGTGCCAGCAGTACGGACAGGACAGATACGCAGTATTTT. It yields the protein CASSTDRTDTQYF.

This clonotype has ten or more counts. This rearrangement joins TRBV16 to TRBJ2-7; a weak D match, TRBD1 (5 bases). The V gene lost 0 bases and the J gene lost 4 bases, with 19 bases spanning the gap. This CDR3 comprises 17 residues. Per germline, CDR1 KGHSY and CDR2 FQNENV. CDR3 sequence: CASSQSPGGRATYEQYF. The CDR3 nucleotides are TGTGCCAGCAGCCAATCTCCCGGTGGCAGGGCGACTTACGAGCAGTACTTC.